The clone carrying this TCR beta chain came up a few times. Its antigen is unidentified. The V end lost 2 bases, the J end lost 5 bases, and 7 bases lay between the germline ends. The CDR3 is made up of 13 amino acids. Per the germline V gene, CDR1 is SGHVS and CDR2 is FQNEAQ. Indicated treatment: approximately 9-day PBMC culture with coronavirus spike peptide pools or control peptides (ViraFEST assay). The data were obtained in a study of vaccination and CD4 T cells after COVID-19. As for the study in general: The convalescent group had six males, four females, seven Caucasians, two Asians, one multiracial. Samples were taken after vaccination, a median of approximately 70 days after dose two, with a range of 14 to 241.

Sequenced with the Oncomine TCR Beta short-read assay was DNA taken from cultured CD4+ T cells. TCRdb reprocessed the PCR reads via MiXCR and lists one record per CDR3 protein. The data contain about 16,000 distinct CDR3 sequences, under 40% of them seen just once; the ten biggest clones take up about 14%. Study results and limitations: Convalescent patients' clones that were vaccine-specific were spike mono-reactive in 304 of 307 cases. Detection of a median roughly 83% of reactive clones in convalescent patients was confined to the period after vaccination.

The sequence derives from a human donor with COVID-19. The sequenced sample was cultured CD4+ T cells from blood. The chain joins TRBV7-8 to TRBJ2-4; D gene ambiguous. The CDR3 region is CASSLRHQNIQYF. CDR3 in DNA: TGTGCCAGCAGCTTACGGCACCAAAACATTCAGTACTTC.